Ten or more counts support the clone carrying this T cell receptor beta chain. The antigen is not known. The sample originates from a study of T cells after posttransplantation cyclophosphamide. Cyclophosphamide on days +3 and +4 followed busulfan-fludarabine conditioning and a marrow graft. Study observations and caveats: After PTCy, TRB diversity resembled that of CNI/methotrexate controls.

TCRdb's copy holds only in-frame clones and misses some; the assay was immunoSEQ multiplex PCR. Singletons are absent from the sample, which has almost 5,500 clones. The TCR sequence derives from a male patient over 55 who received an allogeneic stem cell transplant from a related donor, was CMV-positive, and had acute GVHD only. Some T cells may be transferred from the graft donor. Sequencing used PBMCs, obtained about 390 days after allogeneic stem cell transplant with posttransplant cyclophosphamide.

As DNA, the CDR3 is TGTGCCAGCAGCCCCGCGGGGACAGGGTCGAGTGGTGAGCAGTTCTTC. It specifies CASSPAGTGSSGEQFF. This rearrangement joins TRBV14 to TRBJ2-1; TRBD1 agrees at 9 bases. With V trimmed by 4 bases and J by 9 bases, 13 bases remained unmatched. Germline assignment: CDR1 SGHDN and CDR2 FVKESK. This CDR3 has 16 amino acids. Together with reference TRBV14 and TRBJ2-1, the CDR3 gives the full variable domain: EAGVTQFPSHSVIEKGQTVTLRCDPISGHDNLYWYRRVMGKEIKFLLHFVKESKQDESGMPNNRFLAERTGGTYSTLKVQPAELEDSGVYFCASSPAGTGSSGEQFFGPGTRLTVL.